The present entry profiles one T cell receptor (beta chain) with its context. Its antigen is still unknown. The method was immunoSEQ multiplex PCR; TCRdb's version includes in-frame clones alone and lacks a portion of them. The sample yields some 16,000 clones, approximately 84% seen once. As to time point: approximately 10-day in vitro stimulation with candidate neoantigen peptide 5. The sample is drawn from a study of PD-1 blockade in mismatch repair-deficient tumors. The CDR3 has 11 amino acids. V was cut by 2 bases and J by 10 bases, with 8 bases left in between. Germline CDR1 KGHSY, CDR2 FQNENV. The clonotype comes from an adult with mismatch repair-deficient cancer. The V gene is TRBV16, the J gene TRBJ1-2, with no clear D. This specimen consisted of cells cultured in vitro, obtained from a patient treated with pembrolizumab. The CDR3, as DNA: TGTGCCAGCAGCCAACTTTTTCTCTACACCTTC. Translating gives CASSQLFLYTF. The full variable domain, completed using reference TRBV16 and TRBJ1-2, is GEEVAQTPKHLVRGEGQKAKLYCAPIKGHSYVFWYQQVLKNEFKFLISFQNENVFDETGMPKERFSAKCLPNSPCSLEIQATKLEDSAVYFCASSQLFLYTFGSGTRLTVV.